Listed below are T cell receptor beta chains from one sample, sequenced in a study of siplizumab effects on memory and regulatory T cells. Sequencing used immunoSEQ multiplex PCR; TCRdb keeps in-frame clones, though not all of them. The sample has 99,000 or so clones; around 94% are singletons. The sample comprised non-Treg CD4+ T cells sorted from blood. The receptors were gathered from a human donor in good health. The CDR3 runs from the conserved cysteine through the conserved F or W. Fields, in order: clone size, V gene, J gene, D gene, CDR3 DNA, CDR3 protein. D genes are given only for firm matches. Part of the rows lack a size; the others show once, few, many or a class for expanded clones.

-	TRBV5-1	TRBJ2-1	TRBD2	TGCGCCAGCAGCAGCACTAGCGGGAGGGCCAATGAGCAGTTCTTC	CASSSTSGRANEQFF
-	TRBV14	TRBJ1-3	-	TGTGCCAGCAGCCAAGTCCGGAGGCAGGGCGTCGAAAACACCATATATTTT	CASSQVRRQGVENTIYF
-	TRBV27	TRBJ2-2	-	TGTGCCAGCAGTTTTTGGGACCGCTACACCGGGGAGCTGTTTTTT	CASSFWDRYTGELFF
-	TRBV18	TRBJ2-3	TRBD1	TGTGCCAGCTCCCTCGACAGGGGAAATACGCAGTATTTT	CASSLDRGNTQYF
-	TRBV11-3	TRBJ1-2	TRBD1	TGTGCCAGCAGCTTTGGAGCGGACAGGCTCACCTTC	CASSFGADRLTF
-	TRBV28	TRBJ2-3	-	TGTGCCAGCATTAACCGGGACCCCGGAGGAACAGATACGCAGTATTTT	CASINRDPGGTDTQYF
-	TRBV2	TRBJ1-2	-	TGTGCCAGCAGTGGGTTCCGGGGGGCGGGCTACACCTTC	CASSGFRGAGYTF
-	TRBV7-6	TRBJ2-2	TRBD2	TGTGCCAGCAGCTTAGTAGCGGGTGCCACCGGGGAGCTGTTTTTT	CASSLVAGATGELFF
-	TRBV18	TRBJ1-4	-	TGTGCCAGCTCACCGACCCGGGATAATGAAAAACTGTTTTTT	CASSPTRDNEKLFF
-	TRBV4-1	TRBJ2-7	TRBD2	TGCGCCAGCAGCCAAGACTCGACTAGCGGGAGCTCCTACGAGCAGTACTTC	CASSQDSTSGSSYEQYF
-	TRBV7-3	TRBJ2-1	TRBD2	TGTGCCAGCAGCTTATTGTCTAGCGGTTACAATGAGCAGTTCTTC	CASSLLSSGYNEQFF
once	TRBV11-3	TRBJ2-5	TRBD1	TGTGCCAGCAGCTTTGGGACAGGGAAGGGGGAGACCCAGTACTTC	CASSFGTGKGETQYF
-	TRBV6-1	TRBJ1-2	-	TGTGCCAGCAGTGCCAGGGCCGTTGGGGGCTACACCTTC	CASSARAVGGYTF
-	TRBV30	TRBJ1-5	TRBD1	TGTGCCTGGGGAGGGGGGACAGGGATTTATCAGCCCCAGCATTTT	CAWGGGTGIYQPQHF
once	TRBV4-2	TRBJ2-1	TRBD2	TGTGCCAGCAGCCAAGTCACGGCGGGAGGGCCCCTTGGGGATGAGCAGTTCTTC	CASSQVTAGGPLGDEQFF
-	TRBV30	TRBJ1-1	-	TGTGCCTGGACACAATTTTCTAACACTGAAGCTTTCTTT	CAWTQFSNTEAFF
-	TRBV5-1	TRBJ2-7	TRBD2	TGCGCCAGCAGCTTTGACGGGGGGTCCTCCTACGAGCAGTACTTC	CASSFDGGSSYEQYF
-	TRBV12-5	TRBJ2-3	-	TGTGCTAGTGGGAGGGAGTTAGGGACAGATACGCAGTATTTT	CASGRELGTDTQYF
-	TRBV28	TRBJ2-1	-	TGTGCCAGCAGTTTAACCCGAAGCTCCTACAATGAGCAGTTCTTC	CASSLTRSSYNEQFF
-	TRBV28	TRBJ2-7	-	TGTGCCAGCAGTCGTCTAGAACGAACGGTCGGGCAGTACTTC	CASSRLERTVGQYF
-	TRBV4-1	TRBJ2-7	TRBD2	TGCGCCAGCAGCCAAGCCAGACTAGCGGCGAGCTCCTACGAGCAGTACTTC	CASSQARLAASSYEQYF
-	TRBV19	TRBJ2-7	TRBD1	TGTGCCAGTAGTCCACAACGGGACAGTTCCTACGAGCAGTACTTC	CASSPQRDSSYEQYF
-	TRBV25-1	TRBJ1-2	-	TGTGCCAGCAGTGAAGATGCAGGAGGGTTCGGCACTGGCTACACCTTC	CASSEDAGGFGTGYTF
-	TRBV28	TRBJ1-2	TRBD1	TGTGCCAGCAGTTCCCGGACAGGGAGCGGATCGGACTATGGCTACACCTTC	CASSSRTGSGSDYGYTF
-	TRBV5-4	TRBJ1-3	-	TGTGCCAGCAGCCAAGGGTTCTCCTCTGGAAACACCATATATTTT	CASSQGFSSGNTIYF
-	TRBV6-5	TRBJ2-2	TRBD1	TGTGCCAGCAGCAGACAGGGGGCGAACGGGGAGCTGTTTTTT	CASSRQGANGELFF
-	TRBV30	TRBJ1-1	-	TGTGCCTGGAGAGGGATTTACACTGAAGCTTTCTTT	CAWRGIYTEAFF
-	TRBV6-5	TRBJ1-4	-	TGTGCCAGCAGTTACTCTGGAAATGGCGGGGGACTGTTTTTT	CASSYSGNGGGLFF
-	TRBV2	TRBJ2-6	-	TGTGCCAGCAGGGCCGAGGGAGCTGGGGCCAACGTCCTGACTTTC	CASRAEGAGANVLTF
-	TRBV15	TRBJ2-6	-	TGTGCCACCAGCAGAGCCAAGGGAGAGGGGGCCAACGTCCTGACTTTC	CATSRAKGEGANVLTF
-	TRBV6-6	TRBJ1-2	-	TGTGCCAGCAGTTACGAGGGGCTCGATGGCTACACCTTC	CASSYEGLDGYTF
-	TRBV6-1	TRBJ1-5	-	TGTGCCAGCAGTGAATCATTAACAGCTTATAGCAATCAGCCCCAGCATTTT	CASSESLTAYSNQPQHF
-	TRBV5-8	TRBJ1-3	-	TGTGCCAGGACGCCCGCCTCTGGAAACACCATATATTTT	CARTPASGNTIYF
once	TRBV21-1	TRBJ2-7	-	TGTGCCAGTTTTGGGACAGGGAGAAACTACGAGCAGTACTTC	CASFGTGRNYEQYF
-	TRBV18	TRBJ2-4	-	TGTGCCAGCTCACCAGACAGACTAGCCAAAAACATTCAGTACTTC	CASSPDRLAKNIQYF
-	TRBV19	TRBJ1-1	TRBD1	TGTGCCAGGACAGGGTCTGAAACTGAAGCTTTCTTT	CARTGSETEAFF